This T cell receptor beta chain is from a study of blood T cell repertoires in COVID-19. As for the study in general: PBMCs, B-cell-depleted T cells, or T cells were the source of the cDNA or gDNA that made up the material.

Profiling relied on immunoSEQ multiplex PCR, and the TCRdb table lists in-frame clones only, not all of them. The table records 150,000 to 200,000 clones, about 83% of them present only once. There are 16 residues in the CDR3. Germline-derived CDR1 and CDR2 are LNHDA and SQIVND (reference sequence). The V and J ends lost 3 bases and 1 base respectively, with 16 bases between them. Source material: peripheral blood. The sequence was collected from a man between 18 and 35 years old with active or convalescent COVID-19. The V and J genes are TRBV19 and TRBJ2-7, with a weak D call TRBD1 (5 bases). CDR3 DNA sequence: TGTGCCAGTAGTATGGGTCTGACAGTTCCTTCCTACGAGCAGTACTTC. Protein product: CASSMGLTVPSYEQYF. The full variable domain, in which reference TRBV19 and TRBJ2-7 provide the parts outside the CDR3, is DGGITQSPKYLFRKEGQNVTLSCEQNLNHDAMYWYRQDPGQGLRLIYYSQIVNDFQKGDIAEGYSVSREKKESFPLTVTSAQKNPTAFYLCASSMGLTVPSYEQYFGPGTRLTVT.